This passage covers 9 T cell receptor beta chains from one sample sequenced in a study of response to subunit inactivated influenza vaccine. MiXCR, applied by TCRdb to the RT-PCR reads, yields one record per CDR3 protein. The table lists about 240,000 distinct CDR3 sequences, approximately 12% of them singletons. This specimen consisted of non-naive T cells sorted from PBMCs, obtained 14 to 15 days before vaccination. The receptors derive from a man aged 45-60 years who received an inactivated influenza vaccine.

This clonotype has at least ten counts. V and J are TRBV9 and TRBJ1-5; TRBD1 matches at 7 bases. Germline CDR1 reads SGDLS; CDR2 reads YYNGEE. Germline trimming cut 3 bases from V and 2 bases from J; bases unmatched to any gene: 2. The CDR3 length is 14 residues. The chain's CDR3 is CASSAGQGNQPQHF. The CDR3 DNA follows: TGTGCCAGCAGCGCCGGACAGGGCAATCAGCCCCAGCATTTT.

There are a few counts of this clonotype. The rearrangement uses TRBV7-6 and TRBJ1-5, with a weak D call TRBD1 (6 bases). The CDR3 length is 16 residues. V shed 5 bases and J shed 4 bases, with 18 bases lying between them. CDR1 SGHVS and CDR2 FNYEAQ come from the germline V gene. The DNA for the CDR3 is TGTGCCAGCAGCCCCACCCAAGGACAGAGGAATCAGCCCCAGCATTTT. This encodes CASSPTQGQRNQPQHF. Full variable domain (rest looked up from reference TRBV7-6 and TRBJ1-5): GAGVSQSPRYKVTKRGQDVALRCDPISGHVSLYWYRQALGQGPEFLTYFNYEAQQDKSGLPNDRFSAERPEGSISTLTIQRTEQRDSAMYRCASSPTQGQRNQPQHFGDGTRLSIL.

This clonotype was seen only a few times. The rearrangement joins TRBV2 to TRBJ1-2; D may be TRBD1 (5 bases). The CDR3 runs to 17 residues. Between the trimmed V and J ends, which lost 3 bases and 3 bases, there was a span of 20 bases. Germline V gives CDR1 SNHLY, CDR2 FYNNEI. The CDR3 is CASSDPLDSLNDYGYTF. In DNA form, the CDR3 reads TGTGCCAGCAGTGACCCCCTCGACAGTCTAAACGACTATGGCTACACCTTC.

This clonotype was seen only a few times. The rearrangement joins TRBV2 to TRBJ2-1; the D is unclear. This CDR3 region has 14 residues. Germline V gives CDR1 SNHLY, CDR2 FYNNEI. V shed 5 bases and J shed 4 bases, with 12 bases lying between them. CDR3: CASSSKGTYNEQFF. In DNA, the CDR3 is TGTGCCAGCAGTTCGAAGGGAACGTACAATGAGCAGTTCTTC.

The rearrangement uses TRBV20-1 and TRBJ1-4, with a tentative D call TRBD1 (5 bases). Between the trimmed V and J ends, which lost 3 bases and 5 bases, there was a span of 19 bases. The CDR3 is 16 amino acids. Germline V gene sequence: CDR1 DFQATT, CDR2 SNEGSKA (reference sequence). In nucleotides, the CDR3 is TGCAGTGCTAGGGTTGGGACCGGCCTGGGGAATGAAAAACTGTTTTTT. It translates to CSARVGTGLGNEKLFF.

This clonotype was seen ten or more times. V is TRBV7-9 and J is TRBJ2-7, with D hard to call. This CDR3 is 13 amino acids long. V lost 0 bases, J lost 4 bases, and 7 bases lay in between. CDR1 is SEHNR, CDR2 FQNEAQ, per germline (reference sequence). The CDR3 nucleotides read TGTGCCAGCAGCTTAGCTGTGAGGTACGAGCAGTACTTC. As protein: CASSLAVRYEQYF.

The CDR3 DNA reads as TGTGCCAGCAGTTACCTTGGCCTCGAGACGCCCAATTCACCCCTCCACTTT. Protein: CASSYLGLETPNSPLHF. V and J are TRBV6-2 or TRBV6-3 and TRBJ1-6; D gene ambiguous. Trimming stripped 2 bases from V and 7 bases from J, with 18 bases between. Germline V gene lookup returns CDR1 MNHEY and CDR2 SVGEGT. This CDR3 region has 17 residues.

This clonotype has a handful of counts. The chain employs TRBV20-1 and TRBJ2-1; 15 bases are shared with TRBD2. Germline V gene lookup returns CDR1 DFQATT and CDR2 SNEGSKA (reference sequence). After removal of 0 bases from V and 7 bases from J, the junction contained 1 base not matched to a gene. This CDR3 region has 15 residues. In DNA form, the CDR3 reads TGCAGTGCTAGAGAAGGGACTAGCGGGAGGAATGAGCAGTTCTTC. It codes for CSAREGTSGRNEQFF.

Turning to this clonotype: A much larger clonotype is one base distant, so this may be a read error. The CDR3 region is CSARASSGGSIWDEQYF. The CDR3 DNA reads TGCAGTGCTAGAGCTTCGAGCGGGGGGTCCATTTGGGACGAGCAGTACTTC. The chain combines TRBV20-1 with TRBJ2-7, with 9 bases identical to TRBD2. V was clipped by 1 base and J by 5 bases; unmatched bases: 15. Germline CDR1 is DFQATT and CDR2 is SNEGSKA (reference sequence). This CDR3 contains 17 residues.